This TCR beta chain derives from a study of blood T cell repertoires in COVID-19. At the level of the study: From T cells, B-cell-depleted T cells, or PBMCs came the material, which was cDNA or gDNA.

The CDR3 sequence is 14 residues long. The germline gives CDR1 LNHDA, CDR2 SQIVND (reference sequence). V gave up 3 bases and J gave up 1 base, with 7 bases separating them. Methods used by the authors: Estimation of nucleated cell counts was performed using reference gene primer amplification. Generated by immunoSEQ multiplex PCR, the TCRdb table keeps only in-frame clones and is missing some. V and J calls and clone size are those listed in that table; D and trimming were worked out from the DNA. The table includes 270,000 or so clones, about four fifths detected once. Sequences were obtained from peripheral blood. The receptor comes from a young woman with acute or convalescent COVID-19. The chain has TRBV19 and TRBJ1-3; D call uncertain. The chain's CDR3 is CASSIGGSGNTIYF. CDR3 in DNA: TGTGCCAGTAGTATCGGCGGATCTGGAAACACCATATATTTT. The complete variable domain, with remaining parts taken from reference TRBV19 and TRBJ1-3, reads DGGITQSPKYLFRKEGQNVTLSCEQNLNHDAMYWYRQDPGQGLRLIYYSQIVNDFQKGDIAEGYSVSREKKESFPLTVTSAQKNPTAFYLCASSIGGSGNTIYFGEGSWLTVV.